A single sample is the source of the 24 T cell receptor beta chains below, sequenced in a study of glioma-infiltrating T cells. The iRepertoire nested amplicon-rescue multiplex PCR amplified TCR alpha and beta CDR3s from RNA. TCRdb used MiXCR to reprocess the multiplex PCR reads, holding one entry per CDR3 protein. The table has about 140,000 distinct CDR3 sequences, about two fifths seen once. Specimen: glioma tissue, nonneoplastic brain tissue, or PBMCs (not recorded which). The receptors originated from a human donor with low-grade glioma or glioblastoma, undergoing nonglioma brain surgery, or in good health (not recorded which).

This sequence joins TRBV2 and TRBJ1-2; D is possibly TRBD1 (6 bases). Per the germline V gene, CDR1 is SNHLY and CDR2 is FYNNEI. Trimming removed 2 bases at V and 7 bases at J, with 11 bases between. This CDR3 contains 13 residues. CDR3 in DNA: TGTGCCAGCAGTGAAAACAGGGACCGTGGCTACACCTTC. Its translation is CASSENRDRGYTF.

This clonotype was detected a few times. The chain links TRBV18 to TRBJ1-1; D is unresolved. The V gene lost 1 base and the J gene lost 6 bases, with 9 bases spanning the gap. CDR1 is KGHSH and CDR2 is LQKENI in the germline V gene. This CDR3 is built from 13 residues. This CDR3 reads CASSPHRESEAFF. CDR3 nucleotides: TGTGCCAGCTCACCACATAGGGAATCTGAAGCTTTCTTT.

The CDR3 reads CASSASPFGEQYF. The CDR3 nucleotides read TGTGCCAGCTCGGCATCCCCTTTTGGCGAGCAGTACTTC. The rearrangement uses TRBV18 and TRBJ2-7; no clear D. CDR3 length: 13 residues. CDR1 and CDR2 (germline): KGHSH, LQKENI. The germline V and J ends were trimmed by 6 bases and 6 bases, with 15 bases remaining between them.

Details on this clonotype: One end of the junction is discordant with germline, which a read error may explain. This chain links TRBV6-1 with TRBJ2-7; D may be TRBD1 (5 bases). Germline lookup yields CDR1 MNHNS and CDR2 SASEGT. The CDR3 spans 12 residues. CDR3 nucleotide sequence: TGTGCCAGCAGTTTTCAGGGAAACGAGCAGTGCTTC. This sequence encodes CASSFQGNEQCF.

The rearrangement joins TRBV20-1 to TRBJ2-7; 9 bases fit TRBD1. This CDR3 has 12 amino acids. V dropped 6 bases and J dropped 2; count of bases not matched to a gene: 2. Germline values: CDR1 DFQATT, CDR2 SNEGSKA (reference sequence). This CDR3 is CSAWTGAYEQYF. Here the CDR3 DNA reads TGCAGTGCCTGGACAGGGGCCTACGAGCAGTACTTC.

This chain connects TRBV2 to TRBJ2-1; 13 bases agree with TRBD2. V dropped 5 bases and J dropped 2; count of bases not matched to a gene: 3. CDR3 length: 16 amino acids. CDR1 is SNHLY, CDR2 FYNNEI, per germline. Written as DNA, the CDR3 is TGTGCCAGCAGTTCTACTAGCGGGAGGGCCTACAATGAGCAGTTCTTC. Translation: CASSSTSGRAYNEQFF.

This rearrangement joins TRBV12-3 or TRBV12-4 to TRBJ1-1; possibly TRBD1 for D (5 bases). With 6 bases removed from V and 0 bases from J, the gap between germline ends came to 11 bases. This CDR3 spans 14 amino acids. Written as DNA, the CDR3 is TGTGCCAGCAGACGTTCACAGGTGAACACTGAAGCTTTCTTT. Residues: CASRRSQVNTEAFF.

The chain links TRBV5-1 to TRBJ2-7; D is ambiguous. The V end was cut by 1 base, the J end by 0 bases, with 8 bases between. Germline V gene lookup returns CDR1 SGHRS and CDR2 YFSETQ. The CDR3 has 14 amino acids. CDR3 in DNA: TGCGCCAGCAGCTTGCGGTCAGACTCCTACGAGCAGTACTTC. Protein: CASSLRSDSYEQYF. The full variable domain, its missing parts supplied by reference TRBV5-1 and TRBJ2-7, is KAGVTQTPRYLIKTRGQQVTLSCSPISGHRSVSWYQQTPGQGLQFLFEYFSETQRNKGNFPGRFSGRQFSNSRSEMNVSTLELGDSALYLCASSLRSDSYEQYFGPGTRLTVT.

The J gene is TRBJ2-5, the V gene TRBV25-1, with 12 bases that match TRBD2. CDR1 MGHDK and CDR2 SYGVNS come from the germline V gene. This CDR3 spans 13 amino acids. V lost 10 bases and J lost 4; bases outside the gene matches: 4. DNA of the CDR3: TGTGCCACCCTACTAGCGGGGGGAGAGACCCAGTACTTC. Translation gives CATLLAGGETQYF.

V gene TRBV25-1 combines with J gene TRBJ1-1, with TRBD1 as a possible D gene (6 bases). The CDR3 totals 13 residues. V lost 6 bases and J 5 bases, leaving 13 bases between the germline ends. Germline CDR1 reads MGHDK; CDR2 reads SYGVNS. CDR3 protein: CASRKTGQTEAFF. In DNA form, the CDR3 reads TGTGCCAGCAGGAAGACAGGTCAAACTGAAGCTTTCTTT.

For this clonotype: The junction departs from the called germline gene at one end, perhaps through a read error. This chain links TRBV6-2 or TRBV6-3 with TRBJ1-4; 7 bases are a match to TRBD1. The CDR3 runs 14 residues. Looked up from germline, CDR1 is MNHEY and CDR2 is SVGEGT. The CDR3 DNA reads TGTGCCAGCAGTGCCGGGACAGAAGGGAGAAAACTGTTGTTT. Translation: CASSAGTEGRKLLF.

Details on this clonotype: Germline and junction disagree at one end, which may indicate a read error. The chain employs TRBV27 and TRBJ2-7; D might be TRBD2 (6 bases). The CDR3 has 13 residues. CDR1 is MNHEY, CDR2 SMNVEV, per germline (reference sequence). CDR3 DNA sequence: TGTGCCAGCAGTATAGGGAGGTTCTACGGGCAGTACTTC. It translates to CASSIGRFYGQYF.

This clonotype was recorded once. The chain links TRBV6-1 to TRBJ2-2; D might be TRBD1 (5 bases). With 5 bases removed from V and 0 bases from J, the gap between germline ends came to 13 bases. Germline loops: CDR1 MNHNS, CDR2 SASEGT. The CDR3 runs 16 residues. The CDR3 here is CASSLYGRANTGELFF. DNA of the CDR3: TGTGCCAGCAGTTTGTACGGCAGGGCGAACACCGGGGAGCTGTTTTTT.

The genes are TRBV12-3 or TRBV12-4 and TRBJ1-1; the match to TRBD1 covers 8 bases. The CDR3 runs to 14 residues. V trimming: 3 bases; J trimming: 5 bases; junction bases outside the gene matches: 5. CDR3 in amino acids: CASSFQGAQTEAFF. DNA of the CDR3: TGTGCCAGCAGTTTCCAGGGGGCGCAAACTGAAGCTTTCTTT.

V is TRBV20-1 and J is TRBJ2-1; D unresolved. The CDR3 is 13 residues long. V shed 0 bases and J shed 7 bases, with 10 bases lying between them. Germline V lookup: CDR1 DFQATT, CDR2 SNEGSKA (reference sequence). The CDR3 spells CSARDGSRNEQFF. The CDR3 DNA is TGCAGTGCTAGAGATGGCAGTCGGAATGAGCAGTTCTTC.

This chain joins TRBV2 and TRBJ1-1; D is uncertain. The V end was cut by 7 bases, the J end by 5 bases, with 14 bases between. This CDR3 has 13 residues. Germline CDR1 SNHLY, CDR2 FYNNEI. The CDR3 sequence: CASTRQGKTEAFF. As DNA, the CDR3 is TGTGCCAGCACTAGACAAGGGAAGACTGAAGCTTTCTTT. The complete variable domain, with remaining parts taken from reference TRBV2 and TRBJ1-1, reads EPEVTQTPSHQVTQMGQEVILRCVPISNHLYFYWYRQILGQKVEFLVSFYNNEISEKSEIFDDQFSVERPDGSNFTLKIRSTKLEDSAMYFCASTRQGKTEAFFGQGTRLTVV.

Only a few counts were recorded for this clonotype. This sequence joins TRBV27 and TRBJ2-1, with D unclear. Germline V lookup: CDR1 MNHEY, CDR2 SMNVEV (reference sequence). The CDR3 is made up of 13 amino acids. Trimming stripped 5 bases from V and 6 bases from J, with 11 bases between. The CDR3 DNA follows: TGTGCCAGCAGTCTCACCACCTCCAATGAGCAGTTCTTC. Its translation: CASSLTTSNEQFF.

This clonotype was found once. This sequence joins TRBV4-1 and TRBJ1-4; no definite D call. Looked up from germline, CDR1 is MGHRA and CDR2 is YSYEKL. Trimming left V 8 bases short and J 8 bases short, with 15 bases between. The CDR3 totals 13 residues. The CDR3 here is CASSFRVAEKLFF. In DNA, the CDR3 is TGCGCCAGCTCATTTAGGGTGGCGGAAAAACTGTTTTTT.

The chain's CDR3 is CASRAGASTDTQYF. CDR3 bases: TGCGCCAGCAGAGCGGGAGCGAGCACAGATACGCAGTATTTT. The chain recombines TRBV5-1 with TRBJ2-3, with 8 bases matching TRBD2. J gave up 0 bases and V 5 bases, and 2 bases lay outside the gene matches. The CDR3 extends over 14 amino acids. Germline assignment: CDR1 SGHRS and CDR2 YFSETQ.

About this clonotype itself: One base away lies a much larger clone, so this may be a sequencing read error. The chain joins TRBV6-1 to TRBJ2-3; D call uncertain. The CDR3 is 11 amino acids. Germline CDR1 and CDR2: MNHNS and SASEGT. Trimming shortened V by 11 bases and J by 4 bases, and 10 bases separated the two germline ends. Here the CDR3 DNA reads TGTGCCGGCACTATCTCAGATACGCAGTATTTT. Protein product: CAGTISDTQYF.

The chain recombines TRBV18 with TRBJ1-1; D gene unclear. This CDR3 is 13 amino acids long. The germline gives CDR1 KGHSH, CDR2 LQKENI. Trimming shortened V by 5 bases and J by 6 bases, and 13 bases separated the two germline ends. CDR3: CASSGRSEAEAFF. In DNA form, the CDR3 reads TGTGCCAGCTCAGGTAGATCGGAGGCTGAAGCTTTCTTT.

The sample holds a few counts of this clonotype. The CDR3 DNA reads as TGTGCCAGCAGTCACGGGATTGACAATGAGCAGTTCTTC. Translation gives CASSHGIDNEQFF. This chain uses TRBV27 with TRBJ2-1; the D gene is possibly TRBD2 (5 bases). V lost 5 bases and J lost 5, with 10 bases in between. The CDR3 is 13 residues long. From germline, CDR1 is MNHEY and CDR2 SMNVEV (reference sequence).

V usage is TRBV10-3 and J usage is TRBJ2-5; D is ambiguous. Germline V gene sequence: CDR1 ENHRY, CDR2 SYGVKD. Trimming pared 7 bases from V and 2 bases from J, leaving 8 bases between. The CDR3 has 12 residues. The DNA for the CDR3 is TGTGCCATCACAGACGGGCAAGAGACCCAGTACTTC. Protein sequence: CAITDGQETQYF.

V usage is TRBV5-6 and J usage is TRBJ1-1; tentatively, D is TRBD1 (5 bases). CDR1 is SGHDT, CDR2 YYEEEE, per germline. CDR3 length: 17 amino acids. The V gene lost 0 bases and the J gene lost 13 bases, with 28 bases spanning the gap. For the CDR3, the DNA is TGTGCCAGCAGCTTGGGCTCTGGCGGGGGAACCCCCCAGAAGCTTTTCTTT. Its protein product is CASSLGSGGGTPQKLFF. Based on the CDR3 plus reference TRBV5-6 and TRBJ1-1, the full variable domain is DAGVTQSPTHLIKTRGQQVTLRCSPKSGHDTVSWYQQALGQGPQFIFQYYEEEERQRGNFPDRFSGHQFPNYSSELNVNALLLGDSALYLCASSLGSGGGTPQKLFFGQGTRLTVV.